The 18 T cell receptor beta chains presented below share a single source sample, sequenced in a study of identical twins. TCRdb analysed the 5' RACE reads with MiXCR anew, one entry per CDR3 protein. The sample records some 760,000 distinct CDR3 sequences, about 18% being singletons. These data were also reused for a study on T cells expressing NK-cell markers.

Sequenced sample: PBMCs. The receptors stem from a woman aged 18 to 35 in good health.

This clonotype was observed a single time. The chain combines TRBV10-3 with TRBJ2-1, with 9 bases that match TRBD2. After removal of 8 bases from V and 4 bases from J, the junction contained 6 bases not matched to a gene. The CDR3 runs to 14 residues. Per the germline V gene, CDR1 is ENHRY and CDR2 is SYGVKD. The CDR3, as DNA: TGTGCCATCTCTTCTAGCGGGGAGTACAATGAGCAGTTCTTC. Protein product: CAISSSGEYNEQFF.

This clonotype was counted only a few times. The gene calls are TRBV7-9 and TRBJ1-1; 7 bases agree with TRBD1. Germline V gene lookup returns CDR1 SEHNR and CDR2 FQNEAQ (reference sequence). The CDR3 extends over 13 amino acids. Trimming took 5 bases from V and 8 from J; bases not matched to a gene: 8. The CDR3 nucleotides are TGTGCCAGCAGCCCCCAGGGGGATTTGGAAGCTTTCTTT. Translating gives CASSPQGDLEAFF.

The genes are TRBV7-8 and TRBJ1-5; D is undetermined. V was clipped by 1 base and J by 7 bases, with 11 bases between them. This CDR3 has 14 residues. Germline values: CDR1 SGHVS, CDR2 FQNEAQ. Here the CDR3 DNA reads TGTGCCAGCAGCTTAGGAAGATTTGCGCAGCCCCAGCATTTT. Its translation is CASSLGRFAQPQHF.

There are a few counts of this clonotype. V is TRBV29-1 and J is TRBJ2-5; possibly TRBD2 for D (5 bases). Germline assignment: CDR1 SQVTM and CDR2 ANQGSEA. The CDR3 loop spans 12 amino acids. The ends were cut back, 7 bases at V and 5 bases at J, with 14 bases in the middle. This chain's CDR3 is CSADGGGETQYF. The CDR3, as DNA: TGCAGCGCTGACGGCGGCGGGGAGACCCAGTACTTC.

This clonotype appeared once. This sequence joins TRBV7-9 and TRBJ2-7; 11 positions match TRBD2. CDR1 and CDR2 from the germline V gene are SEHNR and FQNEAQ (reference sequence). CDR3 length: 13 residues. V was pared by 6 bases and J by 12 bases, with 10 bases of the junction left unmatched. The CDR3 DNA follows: TGTGCCAGCAGGCCAACTAGCGGGGGACATGTGTACTTC. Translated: CASRPTSGGHVYF.

The CDR3, as DNA: TGCAGCGTCCACACCGGGACGGAAGACTACGAGCAGTACTTC. Translated, it gives CSVHTGTEDYEQYF. V is TRBV29-1 and J is TRBJ2-7; perhaps D is TRBD1 or TRBD2 (5 bases each). This CDR3 comprises 14 residues. V was clipped by 6 bases and J by 3 bases, with 18 bases between them. Germline V gene sequence: CDR1 SQVTM, CDR2 ANQGSEA.

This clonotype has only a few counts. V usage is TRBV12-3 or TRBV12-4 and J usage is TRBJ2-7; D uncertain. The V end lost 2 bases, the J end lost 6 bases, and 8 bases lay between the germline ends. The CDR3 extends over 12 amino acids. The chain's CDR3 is CASSLLVREQYF. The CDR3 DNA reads TGTGCCAGCAGTTTATTGGTCCGCGAGCAGTACTTC.

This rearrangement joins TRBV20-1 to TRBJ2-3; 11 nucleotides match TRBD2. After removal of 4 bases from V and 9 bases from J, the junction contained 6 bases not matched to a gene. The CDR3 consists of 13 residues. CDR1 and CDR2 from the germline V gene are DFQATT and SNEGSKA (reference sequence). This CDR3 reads CSAMTSGIGTQYF. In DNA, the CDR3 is TGCAGTGCTATGACTAGCGGGATTGGAACGCAGTATTTT.

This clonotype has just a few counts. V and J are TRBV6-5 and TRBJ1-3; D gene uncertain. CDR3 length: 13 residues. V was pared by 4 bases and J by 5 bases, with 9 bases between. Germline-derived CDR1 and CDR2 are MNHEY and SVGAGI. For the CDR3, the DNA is TGTGCCAGCAGTTGGGCAGATCGAAACACCATATATTTT. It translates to CASSWADRNTIYF.

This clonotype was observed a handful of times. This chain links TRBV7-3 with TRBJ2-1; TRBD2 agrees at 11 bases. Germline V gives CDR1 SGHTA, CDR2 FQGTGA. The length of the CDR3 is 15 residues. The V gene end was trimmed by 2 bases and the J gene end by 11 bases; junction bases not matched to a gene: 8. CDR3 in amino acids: CASSLVLAGEGQQFF. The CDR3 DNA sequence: TGTGCCAGCAGCTTAGTACTAGCGGGGGAGGGACAGCAGTTCTTC.

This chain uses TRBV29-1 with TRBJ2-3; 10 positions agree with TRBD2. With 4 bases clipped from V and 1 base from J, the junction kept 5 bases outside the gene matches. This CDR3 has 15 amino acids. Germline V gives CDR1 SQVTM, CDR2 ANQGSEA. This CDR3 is CSVGGTSDRTDTQYF. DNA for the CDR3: TGCAGCGTTGGAGGGACTAGCGACCGCACAGATACGCAGTATTTT.

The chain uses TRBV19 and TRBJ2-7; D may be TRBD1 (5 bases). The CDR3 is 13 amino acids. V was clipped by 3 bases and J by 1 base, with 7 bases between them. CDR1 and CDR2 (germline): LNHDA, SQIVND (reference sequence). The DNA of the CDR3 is TGTGCCAGTAGTATGGGGCTTTCCTACGAGCAGTACTTC. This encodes CASSMGLSYEQYF.

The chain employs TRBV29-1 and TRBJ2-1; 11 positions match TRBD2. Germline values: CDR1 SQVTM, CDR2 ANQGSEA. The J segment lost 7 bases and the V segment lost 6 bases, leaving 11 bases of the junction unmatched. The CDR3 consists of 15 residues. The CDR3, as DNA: TGCAGCGTGGGGTTTCCGCTAGCGGGGGGTAATGAGCAGTTCTTC. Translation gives CSVGFPLAGGNEQFF.

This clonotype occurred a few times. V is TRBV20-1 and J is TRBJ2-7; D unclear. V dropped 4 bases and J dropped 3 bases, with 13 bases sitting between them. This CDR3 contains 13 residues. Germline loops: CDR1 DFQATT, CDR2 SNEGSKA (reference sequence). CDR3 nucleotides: TGCAGTGCTAATAAACAGAACCTCTACGAGCAGTACTTC. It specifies CSANKQNLYEQYF.

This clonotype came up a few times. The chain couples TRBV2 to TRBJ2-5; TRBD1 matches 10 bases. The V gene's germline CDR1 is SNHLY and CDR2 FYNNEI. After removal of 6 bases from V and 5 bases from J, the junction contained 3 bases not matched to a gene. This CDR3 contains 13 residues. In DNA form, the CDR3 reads TGTGCCAGCAGGGCGGACAGGGGGGAGACCCAGTACTTC. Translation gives CASRADRGETQYF.

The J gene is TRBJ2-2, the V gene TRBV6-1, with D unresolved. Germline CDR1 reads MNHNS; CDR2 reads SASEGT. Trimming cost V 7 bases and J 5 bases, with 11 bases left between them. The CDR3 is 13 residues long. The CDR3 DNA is TGTGCCAGCACGAGGCTAGAAACCGGGGAGCTGTTTTTT. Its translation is CASTRLETGELFF.

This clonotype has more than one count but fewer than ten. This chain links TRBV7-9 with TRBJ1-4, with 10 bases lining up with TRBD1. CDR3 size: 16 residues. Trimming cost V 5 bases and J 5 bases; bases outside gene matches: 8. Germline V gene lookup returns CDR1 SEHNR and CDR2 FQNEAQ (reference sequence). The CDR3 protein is CASSIGRTGGNEKLFF. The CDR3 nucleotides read TGTGCCAGCAGCATCGGGCGGACAGGGGGGAATGAAAAACTGTTTTTT.

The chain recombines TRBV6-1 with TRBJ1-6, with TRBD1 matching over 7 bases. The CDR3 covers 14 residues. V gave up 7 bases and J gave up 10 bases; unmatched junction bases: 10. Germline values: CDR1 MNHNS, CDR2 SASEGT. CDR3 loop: CASNNRGEGSPLHF. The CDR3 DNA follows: TGTGCCAGCAATAACAGGGGAGAGGGGTCACCCCTCCACTTT.